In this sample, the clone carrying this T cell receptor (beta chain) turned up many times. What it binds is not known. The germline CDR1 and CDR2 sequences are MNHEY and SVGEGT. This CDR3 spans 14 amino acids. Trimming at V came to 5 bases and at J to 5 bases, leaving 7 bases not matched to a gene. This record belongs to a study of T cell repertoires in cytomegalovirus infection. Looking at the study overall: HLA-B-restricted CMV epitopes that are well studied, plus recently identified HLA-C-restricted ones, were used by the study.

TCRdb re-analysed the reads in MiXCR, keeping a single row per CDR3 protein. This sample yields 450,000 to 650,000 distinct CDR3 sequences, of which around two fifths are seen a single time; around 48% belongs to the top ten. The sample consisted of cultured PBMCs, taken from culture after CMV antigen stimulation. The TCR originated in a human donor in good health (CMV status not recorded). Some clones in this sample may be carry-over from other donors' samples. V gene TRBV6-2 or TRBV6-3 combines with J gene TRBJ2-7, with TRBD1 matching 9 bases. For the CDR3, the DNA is TGTGCCAGCAGTAGGGACAGGGTGTTGAACGAGCAGTACTTC. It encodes CASSRDRVLNEQYF.